This T cell receptor beta chain emerged from a study of T-cell reconstitution after alpha-beta-depleted transplantation in children. General observations from the study: T-cell counts and diversity were attributed mostly to newly produced T cells one year after transplant. Reportedly, alpha-beta T cells present about two months post-transplant originated from several hundred expanded clones of graft origin. Surviving recipient T cells and intrathymic progenitors accounted for some patients' high TCRbeta diversity at day 60.

In its sample, this clonotype was seen many times. Antigen: not known. A library of TCRbeta sequences, prepared with unique molecular identifiers, was generated. A single record per CDR3 protein comes from TCRdb applying MiXCR to the PCR reads. Seen here are 3,000 to 4,500 distinct CDR3 sequences, about 23% observed once, and the top ten hold roughly 50%. Germline CDR1 reads SQVTM; CDR2 reads ANQGSEA. V was cut by 4 bases and J by 3 bases, with 9 bases left in between. This CDR3 has 12 residues. This sample comprised PBMCs, mostly from graft donor cells, obtained 60 days after TCRalphabeta/CD19-depleted stem cell transplant. The TCR sequence derives from a boy younger than two who had a stem cell transplant for acute myeloid leukemia, so the T cells may come from the graft donor. This sequence joins TRBV29-1 and TRBJ1-2, with unresolved D. Here the CDR3 reads CSVGDGDYGYTF. CDR3 sequence (DNA): TGCAGCGTTGGCGACGGGGACTATGGCTACACCTTC.